This TCR beta chain was retrieved from a study of blood T cell repertoires in COVID-19 (dated by TCRdb to 2018 to 2020). Turning to the overall study: Samples covering the acute and convalescent phases of COVID-19 were provided by collaborators in the United States, Italy and Spain. The repertoires were made available in a free public database intended to serve as a resource for research on the immune response to SARS-CoV-2. The samples were drawn from two sources: the first 160 participants of the ongoing ImmuneRACE study, and 1,000 to 1,500 subjects contributed by 6 global collaborators. Subjects who had been exposed to COVID-19, were actively infected with it, or had recovered from it provided the deeply sampled blood TCRbeta repertoires that made up the dataset. Nearly every sample came with metadata listing a de-identified subject ID, COVID-19 status, age in years and sex. The prospective study material was composed of cDNA or gDNA derived from T cells, B-cell-depleted T cells, or PBMCs. Where available, HLA class I and class II types were taken from metadata supplied by the sample provider and were not determined by assay-based typing.

As regards this clone: This clone's antigen is unknown. Per-nucleotide qualities are absent, and no much larger clonotype sits a single base away. This specimen includes other DNA sequences encoding the same CDR3.

The immunoSEQ Assay, a bias-controlled multiplex PCR, was used to amplify TCRbeta CDR3 regions from genomic DNA. The authors' pipeline ran thus. Nucleated cell counts per sample were estimated from amplification of reference gene primers within the assay. To quantify the absolute abundance of each unique TCRbeta CDR3 rearrangement, sequence reads were collapsed and filtered. For each sample, productive Simpson clonality was calculated as the square root of Simpson's diversity index across productive rearrangements. The table comes from immuneACCESS by way of TCRdb, which keeps in-frame sequences with V and J called. Part of the clones is missing from these tables; in studies checked, under half for an unresolved V gene and the rest for unknown reasons. For V, J and clone size, that table is used; D and trimming come from the DNA. In all, the sample holds roughly 41,000 clones, and around 90% of those were seen once. 25% to 30% of the sample rests with the top ten.

Each collaborating institution followed its own protocols to collect whole blood in K2EDTA tubes. For TCRbeta analysis, collaborators shipped samples as frozen whole blood, isolated PBMCs, or DNA extracted from either of those sample types. V and J are truncated by 2 bases and 0 bases respectively, leaving an intervening sequence of 11 bases. From its cysteine to its phenylalanine, the CDR3 spans 15 amino acids. Just the 45-base CDR3 DNA is kept, in frame starting at base 1. Via the germline V gene, CDR1 is MDHEN and CDR2 SYDVKM. What the research found in general, with its limitations: How much clinical and demographic metadata was included differed by source and by participant, and the metadata was provided uncurated.

The sample comprised peripheral blood. The chain is made from TRBV28 and TRBJ2-7, with TRBD1 tentatively as D gene (6 bases match). This TCR was sampled from a man aged 60-69 years with active or convalescent COVID-19. The CDR3 is CASSLPRGSSYEQYF. The DNA sequence is as follows: TGTGCCAGCAGTTTACCCAGGGGAAGCTCCTACGAGCAGTACTTC.